These 21 T cell receptor beta chains came from one sample sequenced in a study of OX40 agonist ivuxolimab in advanced cancers. Sequencing used immunoSEQ multiplex PCR; TCRdb keeps in-frame clones, though not all of them. The table has roughly 13,000 clones, 65% to 80% seen once. The material was CD4+ or CD8+ T cells sorted from blood, obtained in a trial of the OX40 agonist ivuxolimab. The receptors were sampled from an adult with an advanced solid tumor such as melanoma, head and neck, liver or kidney cancer.

The chain recombines TRBV5-1 with TRBJ2-3, with 8 bases matching TRBD2. The CDR3 sequence is 15 residues long. The J segment lost 0 bases and the V segment lost 2 bases, leaving 2 bases of the junction unmatched. Germline assignment: CDR1 SGHRS and CDR2 YFSETQ. CDR3 DNA: TGCGCCAGCAGCTTTAGCGGGGCCAGCACAGATACGCAGTATTTT. Protein sequence: CASSFSGASTDTQYF.

With respect to this clone: The junction does not match germline at one end; this may be a read error. The chain links TRBV4-1 to TRBJ2-1, with 9 bases lining up with TRBD1. Germline CDR1 and CDR2: MGHRA and YSYEKL. The CDR3 spans 12 residues. The CDR3 reads CASSQPDRGRIF. CDR3 bases: TGCGCCAGCAGCCAACCCGACAGGGGGAGGATCTTC.

The J gene is TRBJ1-3, the V gene TRBV28; D unresolved. CDR3 length equals 18 residues. V lost 7 bases and J 0 bases, leaving 22 bases between the germline ends. CDR1 and CDR2 (germline): MDHEN, SYDVKM. CDR3 residues: CASTPAGEILYSGNTIYF. The CDR3 DNA reads as TGTGCCAGCACACCGGCCGGGGAAATTTTGTACTCTGGAAACACCATATATTTT.

This chain links TRBV6-5 with TRBJ2-7; D unclear. The germline V and J ends were trimmed by 8 bases and 6 bases, with 5 bases remaining between them. In germline, CDR1 is MNHEY, CDR2 SVGAGI. CDR3 size: 9 residues. CDR3 sequence (DNA): TGTGCCAGCGGAAGCGAGCAGTACTTC. Protein product: CASGSEQYF.

On this clone: A read error is likely here: a far larger clone is one base away. Different DNA sequences within this sample yield the same CDR3. The chain links TRBV5-1 to TRBJ1-1; 8 positions match TRBD1. This CDR3 spans 15 amino acids. V shed 3 bases, J shed 0 bases, and the junction held 4 bases outside the gene matches. The V gene's germline CDR1 is SGHRS and CDR2 YFSETQ. The CDR3 spells CASSWDRTLNTEAFF. CDR3 DNA: TGCGCCAGCAGCTGGGACAGGACCCTGAACACTGAAGCTTTCTTT.

The rearrangement joins TRBV11-2 to TRBJ2-1; D not resolved. Germline assignment: CDR1 SGHAT and CDR2 FQNNGV. Trimming pared 5 bases from V and 10 bases from J, leaving 12 bases between. The CDR3 contains 12 residues. In DNA, the CDR3 is TGTGCCAGCAGCCCGAACGGTCGAGAGCAGTTCTTC. It codes for CASSPNGREQFF.

This rearrangement joins TRBV4-1 to TRBJ2-1; 8 nucleotides agree with TRBD2. V dropped 1 base and J dropped 2; count of bases not matched to a gene: 4. Germline CDR1 MGHRA, CDR2 YSYEKL. The CDR3 runs 16 residues. The CDR3 DNA is TGCGCCAGCAGCCAAGTTGTAGCGGGACCCTACAATGAGCAGTTCTTC. Translating it yields CASSQVVAGPYNEQFF.

The genes are TRBV27 and TRBJ2-7, with D maybe TRBD1 (5 bases). The CDR3 sequence is 13 residues long. The germline CDR1 and CDR2 sequences are MNHEY and SMNVEV (reference sequence). Trimming took 4 bases from V and 5 from J, leaving 12 bases between them. CDR3 amino acids: CASSSRTSHEQYF. In DNA form, the CDR3 reads TGTGCCAGCAGTTCCAGGACATCCCACGAGCAGTACTTC.

The gene calls are TRBV7-2 and TRBJ1-1; D uncertain. The CDR3 is made up of 15 amino acids. From germline, CDR1 is SGHTA and CDR2 FQGNSA. V lost 2 bases, J lost 0 bases, and 10 bases lay in between. CDR3 nucleotide sequence: TGTGCCAGCAGCTTAATGAACAGCCTGAACACTGAAGCTTTCTTT. Protein sequence: CASSLMNSLNTEAFF.

The chain couples TRBV15 to TRBJ2-7; 7 bases agree with TRBD2. J gave up 3 bases and V 5 bases, and 7 bases lay outside the gene matches. Germline V gene lookup returns CDR1 LNHNV and CDR2 YYDKDF (reference sequence). This CDR3 has 14 amino acids. The CDR3, as DNA: TGTGCCACCAGCCCCCAAGGACTAGTCTACGAGCAGTACTTC. Translation: CATSPQGLVYEQYF.

The chain employs TRBV13 and TRBJ2-1; D uncertain. The V end was cut by 5 bases, the J end by 4 bases, with 15 bases between. The CDR3 is 15 residues long. Looked up from germline, CDR1 is PRHDT and CDR2 is FYEKMQ (reference sequence). The CDR3 DNA sequence: TGTGCCAGCAGCGGAGACGGAAGGGAATACAATGAGCAGTTCTTC. It is translated as CASSGDGREYNEQFF.

DNA of the CDR3: TGTGCCAGCAGTTTTTCCGGCGCGGGAGAGACAGATACGCAGTATTTT. It translates to CASSFSGAGETDTQYF. The chain recombines TRBV28 with TRBJ2-3, with 7 bases lining up with TRBD2. With 3 bases clipped from V and 3 bases from J, the junction kept 9 bases outside the gene matches. Germline V lookup: CDR1 MDHEN, CDR2 SYDVKM. This CDR3 is 16 amino acids long. Full variable domain (missing parts from reference TRBV28 and TRBJ2-3): DVKVTQSSRYLVKRTGEKVFLECVQDMDHENMFWYRQDPGLGLRLIYFSYDVKMKEKGDIPEGYSVSREKKERFSLILESASTNQTSMYLCASSFSGAGETDTQYFGPGTRLTVL.

The chain combines TRBV19 with TRBJ2-3; 7 nucleotides match TRBD2. This CDR3 is built from 13 residues. Trimming cost V 8 bases and J 1 base; bases outside gene matches: 3. Per germline, CDR1 LNHDA and CDR2 SQIVND (reference sequence). This CDR3 is CASALAGTDTQYF. The CDR3 region has the DNA TGTGCCAGTGCCCTAGCGGGCACAGATACGCAGTATTTT.

The chain combines TRBV2 with TRBJ2-1; tentatively, D is TRBD1 (6 bases). From germline, CDR1 is SNHLY and CDR2 FYNNEI. Trimming took 6 bases from V and 0 from J, leaving 15 bases between them. The CDR3 contains 16 residues. CDR3 in DNA: TGTGCCAGCAGGGACGGGACAAAGAGCTCCTACAATGAGCAGTTCTTC. It encodes CASRDGTKSSYNEQFF.

This clone showed up just a few times. The chain joins TRBV6-7 to TRBJ1-2; TRBD1 matches at 8 bases. TRBV6-7 is sorted into the ORF group, with uncertain function. V trimming: 0 bases; J trimming: 4 bases; junction bases outside the gene matches: 7. The CDR3 length is 16 residues. The CDR3 region is CASSYSTQGVGYGYTF. Written as DNA, the CDR3 is TGTGCCAGCAGTTACTCGACACAGGGGGTAGGCTATGGCTACACCTTC.

The chain links TRBV6-1 to TRBJ2-7, with 7 bases identical to TRBD2. The CDR3 length is 13 residues. The V segment lost 4 bases and the J segment 4 bases; nucleotides outside the gene matches: 4. The germline CDR1 and CDR2 sequences are MNHNS and SASEGT. CDR3 coding DNA: TGTGCCAGCAGTGTGGAAGCGGGATACGAGCAGTACTTC. Its translation is CASSVEAGYEQYF.

The rearrangement joins TRBV5-6 to TRBJ1-2; D ambiguous. The CDR3 is 16 amino acids. Germline V lookup: CDR1 SGHDT, CDR2 YYEEEE. V was shortened by 2 bases and J by 0 bases, with 14 bases between the two germline ends. The chain's CDR3 is CASSLGRARANYGYTF. CDR3 coding DNA: TGTGCCAGCAGCTTAGGCCGGGCTAGGGCTAACTATGGCTACACCTTC. Combining the CDR3 with reference TRBV5-6 and TRBJ1-2 gives the whole variable domain DAGVTQSPTHLIKTRGQQVTLRCSPKSGHDTVSWYQQALGQGPQFIFQYYEEEERQRGNFPDRFSGHQFPNYSSELNVNALLLGDSALYLCASSLGRARANYGYTFGSGTRLTVV.

The chain carries TRBV7-9 and TRBJ2-7; 14 positions agree with TRBD2. The CDR3 length is 15 residues. Germline values: CDR1 SEHNR, CDR2 FQNEAQ (reference sequence). V lost 4 bases, J lost 10 bases, and 9 bases stayed unmatched. The CDR3 sequence is CASSSGLAGVRRQYF. As DNA, the CDR3 is TGTGCCAGCAGCTCGGGACTAGCGGGAGTTAGGAGACAGTACTTC.

V gene TRBV5-5 combines with J gene TRBJ2-7; 8 bases align to TRBD1. The junction had 4 bases not matched to a gene; V was cut back by 4 bases and J by 1 base. The CDR3 loop spans 14 amino acids. Per germline, CDR1 SGHKS and CDR2 YYEKEE (reference sequence). The CDR3 coding sequence is TGTGCCAGCAGCGAGGGACAGGCTTCCTACGAGCAGTACTTC. Its translation is CASSEGQASYEQYF.

The CDR3 is CASSGQGALNTEAFF. As DNA, the CDR3 is TGCGCCAGCAGTGGACAGGGTGCATTGAACACTGAAGCTTTCTTT. V and J are TRBV10-2 and TRBJ1-1, with 7 bases identical to TRBD1. Germline V gene lookup returns CDR1 WSHSY and CDR2 SAAADI. J was trimmed by 0 bases and V by 4 bases; bases with no gene match: 5. CDR3 length: 15 residues.

This clone was observed a handful of times. CDR3 in amino acids: CASSFEGLAGIYEQYF. In DNA, the CDR3 is TGTGCCAGCAGCTTCGAGGGCCTAGCGGGAATTTACGAGCAGTACTTC. The gene calls are TRBV7-9 and TRBJ2-7; 9 nucleotides align to TRBD2. This CDR3 region has 16 residues. Germline V CDR1 and CDR2: SEHNR, FQNEAQ (reference sequence). V lost 3 bases, J lost 4 bases, and 10 bases stayed unmatched.